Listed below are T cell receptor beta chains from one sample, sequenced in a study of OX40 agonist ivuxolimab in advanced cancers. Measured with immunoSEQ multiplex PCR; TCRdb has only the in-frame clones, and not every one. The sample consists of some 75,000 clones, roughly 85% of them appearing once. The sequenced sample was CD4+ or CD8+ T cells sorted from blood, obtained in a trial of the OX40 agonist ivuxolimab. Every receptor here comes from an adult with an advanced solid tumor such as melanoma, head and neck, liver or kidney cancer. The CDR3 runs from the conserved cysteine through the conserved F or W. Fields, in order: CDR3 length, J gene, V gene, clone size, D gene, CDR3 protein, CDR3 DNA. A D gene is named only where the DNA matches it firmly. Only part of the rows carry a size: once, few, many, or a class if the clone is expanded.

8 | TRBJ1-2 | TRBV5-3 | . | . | CARSSHTF | TGTGCCAGAAGCTCCCACACCTTC
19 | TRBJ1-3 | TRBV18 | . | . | CASSTQSTTVLSSGNTIYF | TGTGCCAGCTCAACACAAAGTACGACAGTCTTGTCGTCTGGAAACACCATATATTTT
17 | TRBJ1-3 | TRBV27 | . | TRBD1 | CARPTAERQGSGNTIYF | TGTGCCCGCCCCACAGCGGAAAGACAGGGCTCTGGAAACACCATATATTTT
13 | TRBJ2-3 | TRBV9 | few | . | CASRLEGTDTQYF | TGTGCCAGTCGGCTTGAGGGCACAGATACGCAGTATTTT
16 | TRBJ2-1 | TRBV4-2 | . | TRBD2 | CASSQSLAGRVNEQFF | TGTGCCAGCAGCCAATCGCTAGCGGGAAGGGTCAATGAGCAGTTCTTC
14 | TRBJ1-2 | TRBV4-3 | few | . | CASRDIGTFYGYTF | TGCGCCAGCAGGGATATCGGGACATTCTATGGCTACACCTTC
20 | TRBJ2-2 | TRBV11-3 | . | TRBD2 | CASSSPWGLAEAESTGELFF | TGTGCCAGCAGCTCCCCCTGGGGACTAGCGGAGGCAGAGAGCACCGGGGAGCTGTTTTTT
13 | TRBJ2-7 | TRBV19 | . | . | CASTGLNSYEQYF | TGTGCCAGTACAGGCCTCAACTCCTACGAGCAGTACTTC
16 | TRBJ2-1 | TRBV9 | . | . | CASSVEGLRSYNEQFF | TGTGCCAGCAGCGTAGAAGGCCTCCGCTCCTACAATGAGCAGTTCTTC
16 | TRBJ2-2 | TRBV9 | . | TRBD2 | CASSHRAGANTGELFF | TGTGCCAGCAGCCATCGGGCGGGGGCGAACACCGGGGAGCTGTTTTTT